A selection of T cell receptor beta chains follows, all from one sample in a study of HIV-infected children after antiretroviral therapy interruption. TCRdb reprocessed the 3' RACE reads via MiXCR and lists one record per CDR3 protein. The table shows 15,000 to 17,000 distinct CDR3 sequences, with about 3.7% occurring only once. Source: CD45RA+ CD4+ T cells from PBMCs, taken from a donor given antiretroviral therapy, either interrupted or continuous. The receptors come from a child aged 2-17 years with HIV. Each CDR3 is given with its conserved first and last residue. Each record gives: D gene, CDR3 length, clone size, J gene, V gene, CDR3 DNA, CDR3 protein. D genes are given only for firm matches. Clone size is shown for a subset of rows, as once, few, many or a class of expanded clone.

d_gene: -; len: 14; abundance: many; j_gene: TRBJ1-2; v_gene: TRBV2; CDR3nt: TGTGCCAGCAGTGAAGCTGACAGAAACTATGGCTACACCTTC; CDR3aa: CASSEADRNYGYTF
d_gene: TRBD1; len: 14; abundance: many; j_gene: TRBJ2-7; v_gene: TRBV12-5; CDR3nt: TGTGCTAGTGGTTCCGGACAGGGTAGCGACGAGCAGTACTTC; CDR3aa: CASGSGQGSDEQYF
d_gene: -; len: 14; abundance: many; j_gene: TRBJ2-3; v_gene: TRBV5-1; CDR3nt: TGCGCCAGCAGCCCAGGACTCGGAGCAGATACGCAGTATTTT; CDR3aa: CASSPGLGADTQYF
d_gene: TRBD1; len: 15; abundance: many; j_gene: TRBJ1-5; v_gene: TRBV4-2; CDR3nt: TGTGCCAGCAGCCAGCGGGACAGGGGGAAAGAGCCCCAGCATTTT; CDR3aa: CASSQRDRGKEPQHF
d_gene: -; len: 13; abundance: many; j_gene: TRBJ2-3; v_gene: TRBV7-2; CDR3nt: TGTGCCAGTTGTCCTCGCGGTACAGATACGCAGTATTTT; CDR3aa: CASCPRGTDTQYF
d_gene: TRBD2; len: 15; abundance: few; j_gene: TRBJ2-1; v_gene: TRBV27; CDR3nt: TGTGCCAGCAGGCAGCGGGGGGGCTTTTACAATGAGCAGTTCTTC; CDR3aa: CASRQRGGFYNEQFF
d_gene: -; len: 13; abundance: many; j_gene: TRBJ1-2; v_gene: TRBV6-6; CDR3nt: TGTGCCAGCAATCGGGGCCGGGACTATGGCTACACCTTC; CDR3aa: CASNRGRDYGYTF
d_gene: TRBD2; len: 14; abundance: many; j_gene: TRBJ2-1; v_gene: TRBV12-3/TRBV12-4; CDR3nt: TGTGCCAGCAGTTTACCGGGGAGGGACAATGAGCAGTTCTTC; CDR3aa: CASSLPGRDNEQFF
d_gene: -; len: 12; abundance: -; j_gene: TRBJ2-3; v_gene: TRBV20-1; CDR3nt: TGCAGTGCCACAACTTTCACAGATACGCAGTATTTT; CDR3aa: CSATTFTDTQYF
d_gene: -; len: 14; abundance: many; j_gene: TRBJ2-1; v_gene: TRBV24-1; CDR3nt: TGTGCCACCAGTGATTTGGGGGCAGACAATGAGCAGTTCTTC; CDR3aa: CATSDLGADNEQFF
d_gene: -; len: 13; abundance: medium-sized; j_gene: TRBJ1-3; v_gene: TRBV6-1; CDR3nt: TGTGCCAGCAGTGAAACGGACGGAAACACCATATATTTT; CDR3aa: CASSETDGNTIYF
d_gene: -; len: 13; abundance: -; j_gene: TRBJ2-7; v_gene: TRBV10-3; CDR3nt: TGTGCCATCAGTGACGGGAAATCCTACGAGCAGTACTTC; CDR3aa: CAISDGKSYEQYF
d_gene: TRBD1; len: 15; abundance: -; j_gene: TRBJ2-1; v_gene: TRBV10-3; CDR3nt: TGTGCCATCGGAACAGGGACAGGGGTAACCGATGAGCAGTTCTTC; CDR3aa: CAIGTGTGVTDEQFF
d_gene: -; len: 19; abundance: many; j_gene: TRBJ1-4; v_gene: TRBV4-2; CDR3nt: TGTGCCAGCAGCCATGGATCCCGGGGCCCAGAAAAGGGTAATGAAAAACTGTTTTTT; CDR3aa: CASSHGSRGPEKGNEKLFF
d_gene: TRBD1; len: 15; abundance: many; j_gene: TRBJ2-7; v_gene: TRBV5-8; CDR3nt: TGTGCCAGCAGATCCCGACAGGGGGCTTCCTACGAGCAGTACTTC; CDR3aa: CASRSRQGASYEQYF
d_gene: -; len: 14; abundance: -; j_gene: TRBJ2-7; v_gene: TRBV20-1; CDR3nt: TGCAGTGCTAGACGGTGGGACAACACCTACGAGCAGTACTTC; CDR3aa: CSARRWDNTYEQYF
d_gene: TRBD1; len: 13; abundance: many; j_gene: TRBJ2-7; v_gene: TRBV28; CDR3nt: TGTGCCAGCAGCCCGGGACAGGGGCTCGAGCAGTACTTC; CDR3aa: CASSPGQGLEQYF
d_gene: -; len: 8; abundance: many; j_gene: TRBJ1-2; v_gene: TRBV29-1; CDR3nt: TGCAGCGCCGCAGGGAGAACCTTC; CDR3aa: CSAAGRTF
d_gene: -; len: 14; abundance: few; j_gene: TRBJ1-6; v_gene: TRBV7-8; CDR3nt: TGTGCCAGCACGTGGAACCTGAATAATTCACCCCTCCACTTT; CDR3aa: CASTWNLNNSPLHF
d_gene: -; len: 14; abundance: many; j_gene: TRBJ2-5; v_gene: TRBV11-3; CDR3nt: TGTGCCAGCAGCTTCCCAGTGACCCAAGAGACCCAGTACTTC; CDR3aa: CASSFPVTQETQYF
d_gene: -; len: 13; abundance: -; j_gene: TRBJ2-5; v_gene: TRBV5-4; CDR3nt: TGTGCCAGCAGCTTGGCCGCAGAAGAGACCCAGTACTTC; CDR3aa: CASSLAAEETQYF
d_gene: TRBD1; len: 15; abundance: many; j_gene: TRBJ1-6; v_gene: TRBV5-1; CDR3nt: TGCGCCAGCAGCTTACGACAGGGACAGGGCTCACCCCTCCACTTT; CDR3aa: CASSLRQGQGSPLHF
d_gene: TRBD1; len: 15; abundance: -; j_gene: TRBJ2-7; v_gene: TRBV4-2; CDR3nt: TGTGCCAGCAGCCCCGCCCGGACAGGGATCTACGAGCAGTACTTC; CDR3aa: CASSPARTGIYEQYF
d_gene: -; len: 15; abundance: many; j_gene: TRBJ2-4; v_gene: TRBV6-2/TRBV6-3; CDR3nt: TGTGCCAGCAGTCCCCCAGGGGGGGCCAAAAACATTCAGTACTTC; CDR3aa: CASSPPGGAKNIQYF
d_gene: -; len: 15; abundance: many; j_gene: TRBJ2-7; v_gene: TRBV18; CDR3nt: TGTGCCAGCTCCCCTAAAAGGGGAGTCTCCTACGAGCAGTACTTC; CDR3aa: CASSPKRGVSYEQYF
d_gene: -; len: 11; abundance: many; j_gene: TRBJ1-2; v_gene: TRBV29-1; CDR3nt: TGCAGCAGTGCCCAGGGAAATGGCTACACCTTC; CDR3aa: CSSAQGNGYTF
d_gene: TRBD1; len: 16; abundance: many; j_gene: TRBJ2-3; v_gene: TRBV5-6; CDR3nt: TGTGCCAGCAGCTTGGTTCCGGGACAGGGTACAGATACGCAGTATTTT; CDR3aa: CASSLVPGQGTDTQYF
d_gene: TRBD2; len: 14; abundance: many; j_gene: TRBJ2-3; v_gene: TRBV24-1; CDR3nt: TGTGCCACCAGTGACGGGGGGGGGGCAGATACGCAGTATTTT; CDR3aa: CATSDGGGADTQYF
d_gene: -; len: 13; abundance: many; j_gene: TRBJ2-4; v_gene: TRBV21-1; CDR3nt: TGTGCCAGCAGTCCGACAGGGGAAAACACCTTGTACTTT; CDR3aa: CASSPTGENTLYF
d_gene: -; len: 15; abundance: -; j_gene: TRBJ1-4; v_gene: TRBV5-1; CDR3nt: TGCGCCAGCAGCTTGGCAGGGACAACTAATGAAAAACTGTTTTTT; CDR3aa: CASSLAGTTNEKLFF
d_gene: TRBD1; len: 13; abundance: many; j_gene: TRBJ1-6; v_gene: TRBV30; CDR3nt: TGTGCCTGGAAGGGACAGGGTGATTCACCCCTCCACTTT; CDR3aa: CAWKGQGDSPLHF
d_gene: -; len: 16; abundance: many; j_gene: TRBJ2-2; v_gene: TRBV5-1; CDR3nt: TGCGCCAGCAGCTTTCAGACAAGCGCGAACACCGGGGAGCTGTTTTTT; CDR3aa: CASSFQTSANTGELFF
d_gene: -; len: 13; abundance: many; j_gene: TRBJ1-3; v_gene: TRBV2; CDR3nt: TGTGCCAGCAGCCCCGAGAGGGTAAACACCATATATTTT; CDR3aa: CASSPERVNTIYF
d_gene: -; len: 14; abundance: many; j_gene: TRBJ2-7; v_gene: TRBV20-1; CDR3nt: TGCAGTGCTAGAGAGGAGACTAGCTCCTACGAGCAGTACTTC; CDR3aa: CSAREETSSYEQYF
d_gene: -; len: 11; abundance: medium-sized; j_gene: TRBJ1-2; v_gene: TRBV6-1; CDR3nt: TGTGCCAGCAAAGGGGGTTACGGCTACACCTTC; CDR3aa: CASKGGYGYTF
d_gene: -; len: 12; abundance: many; j_gene: TRBJ2-3; v_gene: TRBV20-1; CDR3nt: TGCAGTGCTAGACTACTCACAGATACGCAGTATTTT; CDR3aa: CSARLLTDTQYF
d_gene: TRBD1; len: 15; abundance: few; j_gene: TRBJ1-4; v_gene: TRBV6-6; CDR3nt: TGTGCCAGCAGTTGGGACAGGCCCACTAATGAAAAACTGTTTTTT; CDR3aa: CASSWDRPTNEKLFF
d_gene: -; len: 11; abundance: many; j_gene: TRBJ2-1; v_gene: TRBV7-9; CDR3nt: TGTGCCAGCGCGAGGGGGGGTGAGCAGTTCTTC; CDR3aa: CASARGGEQFF
d_gene: TRBD1; len: 15; abundance: -; j_gene: TRBJ1-1; v_gene: TRBV5-1; CDR3nt: TGCGCCAGCAGCTTTGGGGGGACAGGGCTCACTGAAGCTTTCTTT; CDR3aa: CASSFGGTGLTEAFF